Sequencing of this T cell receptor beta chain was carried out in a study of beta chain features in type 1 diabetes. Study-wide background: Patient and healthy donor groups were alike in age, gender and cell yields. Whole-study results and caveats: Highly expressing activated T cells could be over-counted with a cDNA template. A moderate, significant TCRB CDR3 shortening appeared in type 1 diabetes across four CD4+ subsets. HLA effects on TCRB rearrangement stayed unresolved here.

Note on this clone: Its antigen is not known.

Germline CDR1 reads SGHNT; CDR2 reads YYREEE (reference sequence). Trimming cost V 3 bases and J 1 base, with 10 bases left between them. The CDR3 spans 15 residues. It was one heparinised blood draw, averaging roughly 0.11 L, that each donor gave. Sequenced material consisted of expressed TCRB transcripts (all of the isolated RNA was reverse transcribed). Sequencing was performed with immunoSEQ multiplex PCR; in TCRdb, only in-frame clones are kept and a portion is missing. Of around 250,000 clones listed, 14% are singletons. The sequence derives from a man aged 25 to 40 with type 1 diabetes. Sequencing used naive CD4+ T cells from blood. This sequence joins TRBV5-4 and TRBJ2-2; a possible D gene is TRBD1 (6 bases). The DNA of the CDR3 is TGTGCCAGCAGCTCCCAGGGGATGAACACCGGGGAGCTGTTTTTT. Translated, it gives CASSSQGMNTGELFF.